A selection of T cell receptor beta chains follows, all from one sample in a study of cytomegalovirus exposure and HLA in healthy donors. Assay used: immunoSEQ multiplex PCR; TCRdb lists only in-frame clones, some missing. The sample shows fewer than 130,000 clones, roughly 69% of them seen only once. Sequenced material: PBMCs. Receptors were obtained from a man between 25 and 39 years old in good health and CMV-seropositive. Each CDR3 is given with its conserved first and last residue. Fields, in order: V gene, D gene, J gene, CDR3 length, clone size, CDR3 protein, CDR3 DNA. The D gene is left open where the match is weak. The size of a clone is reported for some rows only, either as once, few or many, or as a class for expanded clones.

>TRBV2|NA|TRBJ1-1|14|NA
CASSGGRPLLGAFF
TGTGCCAGCAGTGGTGGAAGGCCGTTACTAGGAGCTTTCTTT
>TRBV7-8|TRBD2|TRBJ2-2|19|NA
CASSLGLAGTAQHTGELFF
TGTGCCAGCAGCTTAGGACTAGCGGGGACCGCCCAACACACCGGGGAGCTGTTTTTT
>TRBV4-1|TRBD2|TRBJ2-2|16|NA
CASSPGLAGGPGELFF
TGCGCCAGCAGCCCCGGACTAGCGGGGGGGCCCGGGGAGCTGTTTTTT
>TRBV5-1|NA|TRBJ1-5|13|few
CASSLAGTQPQHF
TGCGCCAGCAGCTTGGCAGGAACTCAGCCCCAGCATTTT
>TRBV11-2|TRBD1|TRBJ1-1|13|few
CASSADRGAEAFF
TGTGCCAGCAGCGCAGACAGGGGCGCTGAAGCTTTCTTT
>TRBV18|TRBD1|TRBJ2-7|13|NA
CASSPRQGHEQYF
TGTGCCAGCTCACCAAGACAGGGCCACGAGCAGTACTTC
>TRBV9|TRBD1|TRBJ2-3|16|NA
CASSVEGGQSTDTQYF
TGTGCCAGCAGCGTAGAAGGGGGACAGAGCACAGATACGCAGTATTTT
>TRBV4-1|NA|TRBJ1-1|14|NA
CASSPGTLNTEAFF
TGCGCCAGCAGCCCAGGGACATTGAACACTGAAGCTTTCTTT
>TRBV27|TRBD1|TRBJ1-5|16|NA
CASSGPGQGVGKPQHF
TGTGCCAGCAGTGGCCCCGGACAGGGGGTAGGTAAGCCCCAGCATTTT
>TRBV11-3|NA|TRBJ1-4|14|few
CASSRDSTNEKLFF
TGTGCCAGCAGCCGGGATTCAACTAATGAAAAACTGTTTTTT
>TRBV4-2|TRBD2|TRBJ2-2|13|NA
CASSPGGTGELFF
TGTGCCAGCAGCCCGGGGGGCACCGGGGAGCTGTTTTTT
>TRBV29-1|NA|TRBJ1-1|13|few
CSAAQGTNTEAFF
TGCAGCGCAGCACAGGGTACGAACACTGAAGCTTTCTTT
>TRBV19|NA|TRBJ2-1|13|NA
CASSIIEQGEQFF
TGTGCCAGTAGTATAATAGAACAGGGTGAGCAGTTCTTC
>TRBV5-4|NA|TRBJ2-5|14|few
CASSLGLDAETQYF
TGTGCCAGCAGCTTGGGACTAGACGCAGAGACCCAGTACTTC
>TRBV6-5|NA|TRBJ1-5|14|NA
CASSSASVYQPQHF
TGTGCCAGCAGTTCGGCCAGCGTTTATCAGCCCCAGCATTTT
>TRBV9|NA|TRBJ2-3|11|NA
CASSVADTQYF
TGTGCCAGCAGCGTCGCAGATACGCAGTATTTT
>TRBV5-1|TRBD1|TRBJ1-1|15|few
CASSWGTGVNTEAFF
TGCGCCAGCAGCTGGGGGACAGGTGTGAACACTGAAGCTTTCTTT
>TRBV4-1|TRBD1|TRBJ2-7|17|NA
CASSRVVLGTGGHEQYF
TGCGCCAGCAGCCGGGTGGTTCTCGGGACAGGGGGCCACGAGCAGTACTTC
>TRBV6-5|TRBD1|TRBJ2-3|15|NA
CASRTDRGLADTQYF
TGTGCCAGCAGAACCGACAGGGGCCTCGCAGATACGCAGTATTTT
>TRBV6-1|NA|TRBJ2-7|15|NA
CASSEAYGGSYEQYF
TGTGCCAGCAGTGAAGCTTACGGGGGTTCCTACGAGCAGTACTTC
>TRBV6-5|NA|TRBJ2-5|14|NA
CASSPLKGLGTQYF
TGTGCCAGCAGCCCACTCAAGGGGCTTGGGACCCAGTACTTC
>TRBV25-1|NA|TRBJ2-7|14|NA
CASSVTQGTYEQYF
TGTGCCAGCAGTGTGACCCAGGGGACCTACGAGCAGTACTTC
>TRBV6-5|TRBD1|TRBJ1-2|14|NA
CASSYRRQGGGYTF
TGTGCCAGCAGTTACCGCAGACAGGGTGGTGGCTACACCTTC
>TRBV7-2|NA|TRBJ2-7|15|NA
CASSSLRDNPYEQYF
TGTGCCAGCAGCTCGCTCCGGGACAACCCCTACGAGCAGTACTTC
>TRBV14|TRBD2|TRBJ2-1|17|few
CASNPTVAGGSGNEQFF
TGTGCCAGCAACCCGACTGTAGCGGGGGGATCAGGGAATGAGCAGTTCTTC
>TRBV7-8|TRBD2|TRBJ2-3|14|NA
CASGLLRGGDTQYF
TGTGCCAGCGGTTTACTGCGCGGGGGAGATACGCAGTATTTT
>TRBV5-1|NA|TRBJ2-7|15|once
CASSLVVGLSYEQYF
TGCGCCAGCAGCTTGGTCGTGGGGCTCTCCTACGAGCAGTACTTC
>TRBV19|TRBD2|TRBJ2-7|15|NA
CASSIGDRGVVEQYF
TGTGCCAGTAGTATAGGCGACCGGGGGGTCGTCGAGCAGTACTTC
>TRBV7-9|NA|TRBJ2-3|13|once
CASSQRATDTQYF
TGTGCCAGCAGTCAGAGGGCCACAGATACGCAGTATTTT
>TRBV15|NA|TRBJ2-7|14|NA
CATSRGGATYEQYF
TGTGCCACCAGCAGAGGGGGAGCTACCTACGAGCAGTACTTC
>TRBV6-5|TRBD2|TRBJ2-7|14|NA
CASSQAGVTYEQYF
TGTGCCAGCAGTCAGGCGGGAGTTACCTACGAGCAGTACTTC
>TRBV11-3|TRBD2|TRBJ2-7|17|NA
CASSFPVRGTSEPVQYF
TGTGCCAGCAGCTTCCCCGTGCGTGGGACTAGCGAACCAGTGCAGTACTTC